These 19 T cell receptor beta chains came from one sample sequenced in a study of T-cell memory formation after mild COVID-19. TCRdb re-called the 5' RACE reads through MiXCR, storing one row per CDR3 protein. The profile shows 200,000 to 300,000 distinct CDR3 sequences, around 15% of them singletons. Sequencing used PBMCs or a T cell subset sorted from them (not recorded which). These receptors came from a man younger than 30 who had mild COVID-19 (a few samples of this study predate the infection). Cell type and time point are not known.

This clonotype appeared many times. V usage is TRBV20-1 and J usage is TRBJ1-5; possibly TRBD1 for D (6 bases). Germline lookup yields CDR1 DFQATT and CDR2 SNEGSKA (reference sequence). With 6 bases removed from V and 5 bases from J, the gap between germline ends came to 17 bases. The length of the CDR3 is 14 residues. The DNA for the CDR3 is TGCAGTGCCACGCGGGCTGGGGGCGATCAGCCCCAGCATTTT. Its translation: CSATRAGGDQPQHF.

V gene TRBV15 combines with J gene TRBJ1-5, with D possibly being TRBD1 (5 bases). The CDR3 totals 17 residues. V was cut by 1 base and J by 7 bases, with 20 bases left in between. Looked up from germline, CDR1 is LNHNV and CDR2 is YYDKDF (reference sequence). For the CDR3, the DNA is TGTGCCACCAGCAGAGGGGGCGGACGTCCCTCGGACCAGCCCCAGCATTTT. This encodes CATSRGGGRPSDQPQHF.

This clonotype has only a few counts. The rearrangement joins TRBV24-1 to TRBJ1-2; D is uncertain. In germline, CDR1 is KGHDR, CDR2 SFDVKD. The CDR3 consists of 14 residues. V dropped 4 bases and J dropped 7 bases, with 15 bases sitting between them. This chain's CDR3 is CATSDAGTVGGYTF. In nucleotides, the CDR3 is TGTGCCACCAGTGACGCTGGCACGGTGGGTGGCTACACCTTC.

The chain combines TRBV29-1 with TRBJ2-7, with TRBD2 as a possible D gene (5 bases). Germline V lookup: CDR1 SQVTM, CDR2 ANQGSEA. Trimming stripped 4 bases from V and 0 bases from J, with 10 bases between. The CDR3 is made up of 13 amino acids. CDR3 region: CSVGLGDSYEQYF. The CDR3 region has the DNA TGCAGCGTTGGGCTCGGGGACTCCTACGAGCAGTACTTC.

There are many counts of this clonotype. The chain carries TRBV4-3 and TRBJ2-7; D unclear. V was pared by 0 bases and J by 2 bases, with 17 bases between. Germline V gene lookup returns CDR1 LGHNA and CDR2 YSLEER. The CDR3 covers 17 residues. CDR3 DNA sequence: TGCGCCAGCAGCCAAGATGGGCTGGGTACCACGACCTACGAGCAGTACTTC. It encodes CASSQDGLGTTTYEQYF.

This rearrangement joins TRBV24-1 to TRBJ2-1; TRBD2 is a possible D gene (5 bases). Per the germline V gene, CDR1 is KGHDR and CDR2 is SFDVKD. The CDR3 sequence is 18 residues long. V gave up 3 bases and J gave up 3 bases, with 20 bases separating them. The CDR3: CATSDTRTGSSGYNEQFF. The CDR3 nucleotides read TGTGCCACCAGTGATACCCGGACGGGATCATCAGGCTACAATGAGCAGTTCTTC.

The J gene is TRBJ2-7, the V gene TRBV12-5, with D uncertain. Per the germline V gene, CDR1 is LGHNT and CDR2 is FRNRAP. V shed 0 bases and J shed 6 bases, with 6 bases lying between them. The CDR3 has 12 amino acids. CDR3 protein: CASGLVYGEQYF. The CDR3 DNA reads TGTGCTAGTGGTTTGGTTTACGGCGAGCAGTACTTC.

The chain couples TRBV7-9 to TRBJ1-1, with D perhaps matching TRBD1 (6 bases). Trimming removed 5 bases at V and 3 bases at J, with 13 bases between. The length of the CDR3 is 14 residues. CDR1 is SEHNR and CDR2 is FQNEAQ in the germline V gene (reference sequence). In DNA form, the CDR3 reads TGTGCCAGCAGCATACAGGGCACCCACACTGAAGCTTTCTTT. Protein product: CASSIQGTHTEAFF.

The chain combines TRBV24-1 with TRBJ2-4; D not certain. The CDR3 is 15 amino acids. Germline CDR1 is KGHDR and CDR2 is SFDVKD. Deletions cut 1 base from V and 8 bases from J, with 14 bases between. CDR3 nucleotide sequence: TGTGCCACCAGTGATTTCGGCCAGAGGATACACATTCAGTACTTC. This codes for CATSDFGQRIHIQYF.

The V gene is TRBV6-1, the J gene TRBJ1-2; weak D call: TRBD1 (6 bases). The CDR3 spans 16 residues. The germline gives CDR1 MNHNS, CDR2 SASEGT. V dropped 5 bases and J dropped 7 bases, with 23 bases sitting between them. CDR3: CASSLLRSGEMGGYTF. CDR3 nucleotides: TGTGCCAGCAGTCTCCTTCGGTCAGGGGAAATGGGTGGCTACACCTTC.

V is TRBV7-9 and J is TRBJ1-1; D ambiguous. This CDR3 spans 13 amino acids. The V end lost 7 bases, the J end lost 0 bases, and 9 bases lay between the germline ends. CDR1 and CDR2 (germline): SEHNR, FQNEAQ (reference sequence). The CDR3, as DNA: TGTGCCAGCAAGGAGGCGGTGAACACTGAAGCTTTCTTT. Translated, it gives CASKEAVNTEAFF. Filled out from reference TRBV7-9 and TRBJ1-1, the complete variable domain reads DTGVSQNPRHKITKRGQNVTFRCDPISEHNRLYWYRQTLGQGPEFLTYFQNEAQLEKSRLLSDRFSAERPKGSFSTLEIQRTEQGDSAMYLCASKEAVNTEAFFGQGTRLTVV.

There are many counts of this clonotype. The rearrangement links TRBV6-1 to TRBJ2-7; 7 bases line up with TRBD1. The CDR3 extends over 13 amino acids. The J segment lost 2 bases and the V segment lost 4 bases, leaving 2 bases of the junction unmatched. Germline values: CDR1 MNHNS, CDR2 SASEGT. This chain's CDR3 is CASSVTGAYEQYV. The DNA of the CDR3 is TGTGCCAGCAGTGTTACAGGGGCCTACGAGCAGTACGTC.

This clonotype has a handful of counts. V is TRBV4-1 and J is TRBJ1-4, with D perhaps matching TRBD1 (5 bases). V shed 0 bases and J shed 0 bases, with 14 bases lying between them. The CDR3 consists of 18 residues. The germline CDR1 and CDR2 sequences are MGHRA and YSYEKL. For the CDR3, the DNA is TGCGCCAGCAGCCAAGAAGGGACCTTCGGGGCAACTAATGAAAAACTGTTTTTT. Translation gives CASSQEGTFGATNEKLFF.

CDR3 nucleotides: TGTGCCAGCAACAAAATACCGGGACAGGGGAACTACGAGCAGTACTTC. Protein product: CASNKIPGQGNYEQYF. The chain is built from TRBV6-5 and TRBJ2-7, with 10 bases lining up with TRBD1. V shed 7 bases, J shed 3 bases, and the junction held 12 bases outside the gene matches. Germline V lookup: CDR1 MNHEY, CDR2 SVGAGI. The CDR3 covers 16 residues.

This chain joins TRBV13 and TRBJ1-1; the D gene is possibly TRBD1 (6 bases). Trimming pared 5 bases from V and 6 bases from J, leaving 19 bases between. This CDR3 contains 15 residues. Germline CDR1 and CDR2: PRHDT and FYEKMQ (reference sequence). The DNA for the CDR3 is TGTGCCAGCAGCCCATCCGGGACATCGTTGCCTGAAGCTTTCTTT. Amino acids: CASSPSGTSLPEAFF.

A few counts support this clonotype. The genes are TRBV6-2 or TRBV6-3 and TRBJ2-7; 12 nucleotides match TRBD2. The CDR3 totals 17 residues. The junction had 3 bases not matched to a gene; V was cut back by 0 bases and J by 0 bases. CDR1 MNHEY and CDR2 SVGEGT come from the germline V gene. CDR3: CASSYSRTSGASYEQYV. CDR3 nucleotide sequence: TGTGCCAGCAGTTACTCGAGGACTAGCGGGGCCTCCTACGAGCAGTACGTC.

The rearrangement joins TRBV6-1 to TRBJ2-3, with D hard to call. CDR3 length equals 14 residues. V lost 8 bases to trimming and J lost 0 bases, with 12 bases between them. Germline-derived CDR1 and CDR2 are MNHNS and SASEGT. CDR3 DNA sequence: TGTGCCAGCCTTTTAAGACCTAGCACAGATACGCAGTATTTT. This translates into CASLLRPSTDTQYF.

As DNA, the CDR3 is TGTGCCAGCAGTTATCAGCTCCGGGGAGCTTTCTTT. Its protein product is CASSYQLRGAFF. The V call is TRBV12-3 or TRBV12-4, the J call TRBJ1-1, with D uncertain. The CDR3 runs 12 residues. V lost 4 bases and J 10 bases, leaving 13 bases between the germline ends.

This clonotype has just a few counts. This chain connects TRBV21-1 to TRBJ1-1; TRBD1 was called by the table and not checked on the DNA. TRBV21-1 is a pseudogene. The CDR3 has 14 amino acids. The CDR3 DNA sequence: TGTGCCAGCGTGGAGGGACAGCCGAACACTGAAGCTTTCTTT. Translated, it gives CASVEGQPNTEAFF.